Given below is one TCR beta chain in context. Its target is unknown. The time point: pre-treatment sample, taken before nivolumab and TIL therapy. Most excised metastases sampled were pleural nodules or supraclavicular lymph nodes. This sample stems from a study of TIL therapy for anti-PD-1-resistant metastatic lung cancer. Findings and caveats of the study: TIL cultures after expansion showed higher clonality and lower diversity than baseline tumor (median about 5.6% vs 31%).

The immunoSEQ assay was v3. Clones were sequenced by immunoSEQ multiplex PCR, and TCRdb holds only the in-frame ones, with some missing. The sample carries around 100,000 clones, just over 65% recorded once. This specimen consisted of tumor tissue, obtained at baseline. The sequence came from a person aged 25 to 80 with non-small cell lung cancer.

The CDR3 sequence: CASSPQRNSYEQYF. CDR3 DNA sequence: TGTGCCAGCAGCCCCCAACGGAACTCCTACGAGCAGTACTTC. The rearrangement joins TRBV7-2 to TRBJ2-7, with unresolved D. V shed 5 bases and J shed 0 bases, with 11 bases lying between them. Per germline, CDR1 SGHTA and CDR2 FQGNSA. The CDR3 consists of 14 residues. The entire variable domain, with the rest obtained from reference TRBV7-2 and TRBJ2-7, is as follows: GAGVSQSPSNKVTEKGKDVELRCDPISGHTALYWYRQSLGQGLEFLIYFQGNSAPDKSGLPSDRFSAERTGGSVSTLTIQRTQQEDSAVYLCASSPQRNSYEQYFGPGTRLTVT.